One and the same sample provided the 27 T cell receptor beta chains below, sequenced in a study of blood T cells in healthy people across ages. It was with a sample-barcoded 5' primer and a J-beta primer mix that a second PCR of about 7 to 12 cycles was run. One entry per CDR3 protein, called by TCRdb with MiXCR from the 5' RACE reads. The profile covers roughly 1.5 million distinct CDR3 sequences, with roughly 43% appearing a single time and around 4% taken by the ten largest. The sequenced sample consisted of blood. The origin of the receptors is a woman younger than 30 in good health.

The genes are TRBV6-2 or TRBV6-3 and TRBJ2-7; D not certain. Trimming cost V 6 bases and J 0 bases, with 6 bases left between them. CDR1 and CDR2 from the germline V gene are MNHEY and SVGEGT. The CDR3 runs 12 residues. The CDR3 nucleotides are TGTGCCAGCAGATACAACTCCTACGAGCAGTACTTC. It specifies CASRYNSYEQYF.

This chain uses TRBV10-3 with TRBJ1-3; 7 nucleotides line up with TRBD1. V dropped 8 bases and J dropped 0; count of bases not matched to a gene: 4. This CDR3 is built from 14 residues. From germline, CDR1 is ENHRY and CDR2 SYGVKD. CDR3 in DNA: TGTGCCATCGGGGACAGCGACTCTGGAAACACCATATATTTT. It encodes CAIGDSDSGNTIYF.

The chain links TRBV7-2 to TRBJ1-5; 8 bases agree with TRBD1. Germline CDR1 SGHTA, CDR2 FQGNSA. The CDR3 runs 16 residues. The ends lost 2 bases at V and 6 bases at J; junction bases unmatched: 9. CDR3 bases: TGTGCCAGCAGCTTACTAGGGACAGGTAGGGGTCAGCCCCAGCATTTT. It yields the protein CASSLLGTGRGQPQHF.

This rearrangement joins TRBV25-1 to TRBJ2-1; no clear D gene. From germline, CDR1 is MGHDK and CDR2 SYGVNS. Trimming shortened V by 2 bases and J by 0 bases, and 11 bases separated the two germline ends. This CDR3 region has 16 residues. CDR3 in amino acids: CASSEVSETSYNEQFF. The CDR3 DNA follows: TGTGCCAGCAGTGAAGTCTCAGAGACCTCCTACAATGAGCAGTTCTTC.

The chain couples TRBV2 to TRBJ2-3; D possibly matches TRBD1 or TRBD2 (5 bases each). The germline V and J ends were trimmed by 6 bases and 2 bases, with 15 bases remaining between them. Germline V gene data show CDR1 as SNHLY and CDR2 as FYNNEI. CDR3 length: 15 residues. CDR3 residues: CASSPWGSHTDTQYF. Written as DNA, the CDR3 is TGTGCCAGCAGCCCGTGGGGGTCCCACACAGATACGCAGTATTTT.

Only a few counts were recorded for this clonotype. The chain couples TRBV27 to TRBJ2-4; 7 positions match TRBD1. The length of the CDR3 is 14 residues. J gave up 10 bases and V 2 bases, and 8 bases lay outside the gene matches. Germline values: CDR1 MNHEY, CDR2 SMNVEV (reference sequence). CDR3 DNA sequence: TGTGCCAGCAGTTTACTGGACAGGTTTTCGATTCAGTACTTC. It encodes CASSLLDRFSIQYF.

CDR3 protein: CSAPVVGGGGPQYF. In DNA form, the CDR3 reads TGCAGTGCCCCAGTAGTTGGTGGGGGCGGCCCGCAGTATTTT. This sequence joins TRBV20-1 and TRBJ2-3; TRBD1 might be the D (6 bases). With 6 bases removed from V and 10 bases from J, the gap between germline ends came to 23 bases. CDR1 and CDR2 from the germline V gene are DFQATT and SNEGSKA (reference sequence). The CDR3 contains 14 residues.

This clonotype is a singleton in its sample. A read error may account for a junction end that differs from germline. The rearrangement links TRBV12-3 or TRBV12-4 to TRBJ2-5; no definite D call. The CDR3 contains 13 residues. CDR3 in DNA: TGTGCCCGCAGTCTGATGCCTCCAGAGACCCAGTACTTC. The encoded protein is CARSLMPPETQYF.

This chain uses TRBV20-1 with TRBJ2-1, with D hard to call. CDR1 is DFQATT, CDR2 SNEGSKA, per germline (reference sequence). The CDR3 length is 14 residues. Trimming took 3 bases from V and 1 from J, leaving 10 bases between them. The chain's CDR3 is CSASHRHSYNEQFF. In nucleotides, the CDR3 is TGCAGTGCTAGCCACCGACATTCCTACAATGAGCAGTTCTTC.

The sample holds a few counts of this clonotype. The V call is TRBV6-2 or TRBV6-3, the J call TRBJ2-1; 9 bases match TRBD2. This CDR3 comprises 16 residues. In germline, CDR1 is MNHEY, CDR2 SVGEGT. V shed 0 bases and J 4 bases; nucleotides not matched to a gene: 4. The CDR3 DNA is TGTGCCAGCAGTTACTCGAGTCTAGCGGGATACAATGAGCAGTTCTTC. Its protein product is CASSYSSLAGYNEQFF.

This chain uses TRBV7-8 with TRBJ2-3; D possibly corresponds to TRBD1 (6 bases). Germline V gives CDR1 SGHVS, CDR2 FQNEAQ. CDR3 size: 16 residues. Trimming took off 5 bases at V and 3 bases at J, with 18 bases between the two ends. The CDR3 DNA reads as TGTGCCAGCAGCCTGTTACAGGGAAGTAAGACAGATACGCAGTATTTT. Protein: CASSLLQGSKTDTQYF.

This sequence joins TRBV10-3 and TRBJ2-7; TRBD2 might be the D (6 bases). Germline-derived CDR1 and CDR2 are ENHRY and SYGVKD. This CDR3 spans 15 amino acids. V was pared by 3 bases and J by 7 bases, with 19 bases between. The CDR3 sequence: CAISERAGTDNEQYF. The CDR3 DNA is TGTGCCATCAGTGAAAGGGCGGGGACGGACAATGAGCAGTACTTC.

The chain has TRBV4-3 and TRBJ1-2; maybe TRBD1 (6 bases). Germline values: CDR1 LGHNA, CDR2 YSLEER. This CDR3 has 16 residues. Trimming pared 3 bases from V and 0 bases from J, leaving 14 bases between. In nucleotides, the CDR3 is TGCGCCAGCAGCCAGATGGTGGGGGCCTCTAACTATGGCTACACCTTC. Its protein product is CASSQMVGASNYGYTF.

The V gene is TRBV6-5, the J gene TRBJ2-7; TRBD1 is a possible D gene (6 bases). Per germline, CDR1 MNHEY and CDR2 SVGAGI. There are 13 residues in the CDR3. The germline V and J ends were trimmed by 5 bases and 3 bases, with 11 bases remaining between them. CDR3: CASSDVDSYEQYF. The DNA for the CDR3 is TGTGCCAGCAGTGACGTGGACAGCTACGAGCAGTACTTC.

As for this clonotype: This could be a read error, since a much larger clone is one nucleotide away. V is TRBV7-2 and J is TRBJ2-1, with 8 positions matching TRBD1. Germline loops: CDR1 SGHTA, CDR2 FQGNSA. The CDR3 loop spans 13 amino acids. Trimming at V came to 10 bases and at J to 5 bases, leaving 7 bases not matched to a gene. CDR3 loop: CATRRDRNNEQFF. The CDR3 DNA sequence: TGTGCCACCAGGCGGGACAGGAACAATGAGCAGTTCTTC.

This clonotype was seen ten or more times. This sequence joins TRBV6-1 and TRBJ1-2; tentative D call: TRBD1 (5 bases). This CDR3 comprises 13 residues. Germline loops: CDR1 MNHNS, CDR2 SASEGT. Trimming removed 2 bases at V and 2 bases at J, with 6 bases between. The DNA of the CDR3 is TGTGCCAGCAGTGAACAGGGCAACTATGGCTACACCTTC. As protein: CASSEQGNYGYTF.

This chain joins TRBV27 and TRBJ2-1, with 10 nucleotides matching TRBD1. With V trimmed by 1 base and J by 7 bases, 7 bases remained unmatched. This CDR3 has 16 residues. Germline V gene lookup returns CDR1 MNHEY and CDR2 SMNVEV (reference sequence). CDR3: CASSLWVTGGLNEQFF. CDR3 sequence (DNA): TGTGCCAGCAGTTTATGGGTGACAGGGGGCCTGAATGAGCAGTTCTTC.

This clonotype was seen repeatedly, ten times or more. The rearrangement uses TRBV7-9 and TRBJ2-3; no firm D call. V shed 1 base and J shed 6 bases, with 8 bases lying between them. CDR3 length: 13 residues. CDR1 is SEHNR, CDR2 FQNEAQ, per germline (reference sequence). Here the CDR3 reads CASSLGSRDTQYF. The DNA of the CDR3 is TGTGCCAGCAGCTTAGGGAGTCGCGATACGCAGTATTTT.

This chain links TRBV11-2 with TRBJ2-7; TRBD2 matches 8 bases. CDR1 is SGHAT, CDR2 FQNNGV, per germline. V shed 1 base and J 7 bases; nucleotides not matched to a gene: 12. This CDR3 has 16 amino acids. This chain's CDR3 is CASSLGGSGTYNEQYF. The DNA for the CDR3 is TGTGCCAGCAGCTTAGGAGGTAGCGGGACATACAATGAGCAGTACTTC.

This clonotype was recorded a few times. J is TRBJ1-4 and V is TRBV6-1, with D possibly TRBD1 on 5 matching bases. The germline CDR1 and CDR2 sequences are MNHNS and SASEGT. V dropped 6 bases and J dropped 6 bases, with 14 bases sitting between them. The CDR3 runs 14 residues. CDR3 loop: CASRAAGSDEKLFF. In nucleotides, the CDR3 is TGTGCCAGCAGAGCAGCAGGGTCGGATGAAAAACTGTTTTTT.

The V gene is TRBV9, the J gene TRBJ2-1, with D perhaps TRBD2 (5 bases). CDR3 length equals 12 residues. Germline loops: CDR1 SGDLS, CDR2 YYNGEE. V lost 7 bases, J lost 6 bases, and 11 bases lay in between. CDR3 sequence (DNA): TGTGCCAGCGGCAAGCGGAGCAATGAGCAGTTCTTC. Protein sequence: CASGKRSNEQFF. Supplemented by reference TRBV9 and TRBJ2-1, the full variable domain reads DSGVTQTPKHLITATGQRVTLRCSPRSGDLSVYWYQQSLDQGLQFLIQYYNGEERAKGNILERFSAQQFPDLHSELNLSSLELGDSALYFCASGKRSNEQFFGPGTRLTVL.

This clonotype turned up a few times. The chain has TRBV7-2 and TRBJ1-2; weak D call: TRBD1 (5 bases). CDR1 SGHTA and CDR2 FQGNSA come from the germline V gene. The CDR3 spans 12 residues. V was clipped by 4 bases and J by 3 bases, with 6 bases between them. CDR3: CASSWGDYGYTF. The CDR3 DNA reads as TGTGCCAGCAGCTGGGGGGACTATGGCTACACCTTC.

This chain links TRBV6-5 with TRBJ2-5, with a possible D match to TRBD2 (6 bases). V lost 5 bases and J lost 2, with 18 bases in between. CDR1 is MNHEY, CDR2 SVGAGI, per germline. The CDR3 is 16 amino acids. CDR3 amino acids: CASSPRGSGIQETQYF. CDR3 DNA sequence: TGTGCCAGCAGTCCCCGTGGTAGCGGAATACAAGAGACCCAGTACTTC.

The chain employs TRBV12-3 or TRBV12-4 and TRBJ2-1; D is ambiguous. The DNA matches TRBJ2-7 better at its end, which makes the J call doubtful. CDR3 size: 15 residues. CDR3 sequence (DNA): TGTGCCAGCAGTTTAGTGGTGAGTTCCTACAATGAGCAGTACTTC. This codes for CASSLVVSSYNEQYF.

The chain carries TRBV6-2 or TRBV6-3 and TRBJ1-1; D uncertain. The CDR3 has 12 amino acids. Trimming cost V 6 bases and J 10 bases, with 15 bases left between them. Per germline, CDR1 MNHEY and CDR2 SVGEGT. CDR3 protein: CASSRPSVPAFF. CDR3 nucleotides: TGTGCCAGCAGCCGCCCCAGCGTACCAGCTTTCTTT.

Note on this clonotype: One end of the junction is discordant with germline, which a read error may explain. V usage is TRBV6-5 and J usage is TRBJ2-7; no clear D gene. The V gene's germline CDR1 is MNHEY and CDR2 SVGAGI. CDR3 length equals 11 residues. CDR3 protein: CASSYGYEPYF. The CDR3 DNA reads TGTGCCAGCAGTTACGGTTACGAGCCGTACTTC.

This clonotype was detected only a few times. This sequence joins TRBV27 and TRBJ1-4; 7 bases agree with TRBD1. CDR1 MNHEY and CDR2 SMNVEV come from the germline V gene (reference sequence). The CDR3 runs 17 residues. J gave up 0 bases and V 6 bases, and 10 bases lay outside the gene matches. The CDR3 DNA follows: TGTGCCAGCAGCACTTTGGACAGGATAGCAACTAATGAAAAACTGTTTTTT. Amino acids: CASSTLDRIATNEKLFF.